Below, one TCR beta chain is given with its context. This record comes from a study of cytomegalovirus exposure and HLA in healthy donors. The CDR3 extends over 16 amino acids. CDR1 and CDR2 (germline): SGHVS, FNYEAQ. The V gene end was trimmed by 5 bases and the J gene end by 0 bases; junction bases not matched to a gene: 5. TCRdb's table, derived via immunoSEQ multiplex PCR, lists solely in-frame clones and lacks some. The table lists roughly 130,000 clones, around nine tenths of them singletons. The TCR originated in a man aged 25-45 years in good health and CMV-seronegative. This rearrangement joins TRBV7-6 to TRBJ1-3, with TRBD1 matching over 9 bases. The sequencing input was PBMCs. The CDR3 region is CASSPQTGGSGNTIYF. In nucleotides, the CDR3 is TGTGCCAGCAGCCCTCAGACAGGGGGCTCTGGAAACACCATATATTTT.